This paragraph reports one T cell receptor beta chain. Its antigen is still unknown. No clone much larger than this one lies a single base away; base qualities are absent. In total, roughly 710 healthy bone marrow donors made up the cohort. At the time of sampling, all cohort members were nominally healthy, though unrecorded immune exposures were likely present. The donor was CMV seropositive and belonged to the group of a few hundred seropositive cohort members. A peripheral blood sample was provided by each donor, and peripheral blood mononuclear cells were used for TCR beta sequencing. The Qiagen DNeasy Blood Extraction Kit was used to extract genomic DNA from the blood cell samples. CDR3 length: 11 amino acids, cysteine to phenylalanine. Here the CDR3 DNA is all that survives: 33 bases in frame from base 1. The germline V gene encodes CDR1 SNHLY and CDR2 FYNNEI. V is clipped by 5 bases and J by 4 bases, and the sequence between their germline boundaries is 6 bases long.

This record belongs to a study of cytomegalovirus exposure and HLA in healthy donors (dated by TCRdb to the late 2010s). Regarding the study in general: An earlier analysis of 550 to 700 of the donors reported 250 to 350 Gb of sequence data and some 120 million unique TCR beta sequences from about 200 million T cells. Roughly 300 gigabases of sequencing data and 70 million to 100 million unique TCR sequences were included in an early release covering about 700 HLA-typed donors. Among the roughly 400 genotyped donors, around 81% belonged to the genetic ancestry cluster associated with self-reported Caucasian donors. The study aimed to test whether signatures of past pathogen exposure could be identified by cataloging public T cell receptors. Using immunosequencing, the study profiled T cell repertoires from about 620 subjects and related those repertoires to cytomegalovirus serostatus. Along with the approximately 650-subject first cohort, a separate validation cohort of over a hundred different subjects was used. High-throughput TCR immunosequencing, statistical association of individual TCRs with disease status, and machine learning were combined to predict cytomegalovirus infection status. A later analysis re-analyzed previously published TCR beta repertoires from roughly 630 donors and added high-resolution HLA genotyping to study TCR occurrence patterns. Rather than using new phenotypic data, the later analysis identified candidate immune exposures from TCR beta sequences and from how often those sequences occurred across donors. In an earlier analysis of roughly 600 of the donors, high-throughput TCR beta sequencing was used to judge whether each TCR beta V gene segment behaved as functional or pseudogenic. Donor age, sex, ethnicity and CMV serostatus were collected together with the repertoire data. In a later genetic analysis, genome-wide SNP genotypes for about 55% of the roughly 670 donors were used, and that subset was treated as a discovery cohort. All discovery cohort repertoires had been generated using a single sequencing platform. HLA typing covered class I and class II loci at four-digit resolution. Typing coverage differed by locus: A, B, C, DRB1 and DQB1 were typed in about 620-630 donors, DQA1 in approximately 520, DPA1 in around 580, and DPB1 in roughly 470. Because of strong linkage in the cohort, 5 or 6 DR-DQ haplotypes were treated as single units for association and clustering. Among around 400 genotyped donors of the cohort, an average of approximately 200,000 unique TCR beta nucleotide sequences was sequenced per donor, of which approximately 18% were non-productive.

Results and caveats for the whole study, not just this receptor: Broadly in line with IMGT annotations, most TCR beta V segments showed up in productive rearrangements about 90% or about 30% of the time in an earlier analysis of 450 to 600 of the donors. A further reported finding was that TCR beta sequences accurately predicted the HLA-A and HLA-B alleles for most subjects in the first cohort. HLA typing was unavailable for some donors at each locus, so association tests used only the typed subset. Because the 87-base-pair reads could not distinguish some IMGT-functional V segments, including TRBV6-2 and TRBV6-3, those segments were excluded. Three of the identified cytomegalovirus-associated TCR beta chains were confirmed in vitro to be specific for cytomegalovirus antigens. According to a later analysis, parvovirus B19, influenza, CMV and Epstein-Barr virus appeared linked to several top co-occurrence clusters. In a later genetic analysis, fewer N-insertions in productive TCRs were reported among donors in an Asian-associated ancestry cluster than the approximately 630-donor mean. In a later analysis, HLA-associated TCR beta chains showed more clonal expansion and lower generation probabilities than non-associated chains that were equally common. A group of highly shared sequence variants was considered likely to be a technical artifact of the sequencing pipeline. Most TCR sequences were observed very rarely across donors, whereas some public TCRs were present in many individuals. In a later analysis, TCR association rates were found to vary across HLA loci, with the most associated TCRs seen for DRB1 alleles and the fewest for HLA-C alleles. Linkage disequilibrium might explain the correlated functional status among segregating V segments, but an unknown experimental factor could not be ruled out. Cytomegalovirus status was reported to be diagnosed by the classifier with high specificity and sensitivity in both the original and validation cohorts. Most CMV-associated TCR beta chains appeared to be HLA-restricted in a later analysis, and the HLA associations seemed to be driven largely by CMV exposure. The authors suggested that the approach could potentially be generalized to other disease states and immunological phenotypes. Because counts were too low, around 18 rarely observed V segments, including chromosome 9 orphons, were left out of the earlier analysis of about 500 of the donors. Specific HLA alleles were associated with 15,000 to 20,000 TCR beta sequences at a false discovery rate of 0.05 in a later analysis. When HLA alleles, especially DR and DQ, strongly co-occurred, attributing TCR associations to individual alleles was difficult. A total of 150 to 200 TCR beta chains were listed by the study as associated with cytomegalovirus. CMV serostatus was the only immune exposure information available for the cohort. Roughly uniform sequencing depth across donors was assumed in presence/absence analyses, although this assumption may not hold. The cohort was sequenced for TCR beta chains only, and without alpha or paired-chain data the features that could be detected were limited. In a later genetic analysis, a missense DCLRE1C variant was associated with V-gene and J-gene trimming of TCR beta chains, and the association was replicated in an independent cohort.

The library came from the immunoSEQ multiplex PCR assay. For the multiplex PCR, a mixture combining 60 forward primers for TCR Vbeta segments and 13 reverse primers for TCR Jbeta segments was used. The CDR3 region of rearranged TCR beta genes was amplified from genomic DNA with a multiplex PCR assay. The Illumina HiSeq System was used to sequence the amplified TCR beta libraries as 87-base-pair reads. The study's own analysis went as follows. A later analysis counted some 74 million unique TCR beta chains across the 550 to 800 repertoires, and 9 million to 14 million of these chains were shared by at least two donors. Raw reads were error-corrected and collapsed into unique sequences by a nearest-neighbor algorithm in which closely related sequences were merged to remove PCR and sequencing errors. V, D and J gene segments were assigned by aligning CDR3 sequences to IMGT reference sequences. For a sequence to be retained, a match of at least six nucleotides was required to both a V gene segment and a J gene segment. Rearrangements were classified as productive when the CDR3 lacked stop codons and remained in frame with V and J, and all other rearrangements were classified as non-productive. Following IMGT convention, CDR3 was defined as the stretch from the second conserved V-encoded cysteine to the conserved J-encoded phenylalanine. In an earlier analysis of roughly 580 of the donors, sequences lacking an unambiguous match to a single V gene segment were excluded. An earlier analysis of a few hundred of the donors classified V segments as functional when productive rearrangements were above 56.7% and as segregating when the standard deviation between donors was above 5%. To diagnose cytomegalovirus status from the catalog of TCR beta chain sequences, a statistical classification framework was built. A later analysis assigned V and J genes by comparing TCR nucleotide sequences with IMGT/GENE-DB human TR gene sequences. In a later analysis, CDR3 sequences and most-parsimonious VDJ recombination scenarios were assigned using the TCRdist pipeline. In a later analysis, each TCR beta chain was defined by its CDR3 amino acid sequence together with its V-gene family, and reads without a unique V-gene family were excluded. As a way to deal with suspected cross-contamination and a sequencing artifact, a later analysis dropped 450 to 700 nucleotide sequences that were highly shared and had low generation probability. In a later analysis, a clonal expansion index was calculated for each public chain from normalized within-repertoire ranks of inferred template counts. In a later analysis, generation probabilities were computed using a VDJ recombination model fitted to out-of-frame rearrangements, and the results were checked against IGoR. In a later analysis, hypergeometric tests were used to score TCR-TCR, TCR-HLA and TCR-CMV co-occurrence, with a repertoire-size bias correction applied to TCR pairs. To estimate false discovery rates, a later analysis permuted the HLA or CMV assignments 20 times. A later analysis grouped co-occurring TCRs with DBSCAN, adding TCRdist sequence similarity when clustering within HLA-allele-positive subsets. For co-occurrence clustering, repertoires with fewer than 30,000 or more than 120,000 public chains were excluded, along with several repertoires with anomalous nucleotide sharing. The immuneACCESS repertoire file appears here via TCRdb, limited to in-frame rearrangements. These files lack a portion of the clones; in checked studies, under half of the deficit traces to unresolved V genes, and the cause of the others is not known. That table furnishes V, J and clone size, whereas the DNA furnished D and trimming. The sample table lists 95,000 to 150,000 clones, roughly 80% of them with a count of one. The ten largest clones add up to more than 7% of the sample.

The TCR was taken from a female donor in good health and CMV-seropositive. The rearranged segments are TRBV2 and TRBJ2-7, with the D gene uncertain. Material for sequencing was PBMCs. The CDR3 reads as follows: CASSTNYEQYF. The DNA sequence reads TGTGCCAGCAGTACAAATTACGAGCAGTACTTC.